This T cell receptor (beta chain) stems from a study of T-cell reconstitution after alpha-beta-depleted transplantation in children. This clonotype was counted between two and nine times. The target antigen is unknown. Overall study findings and caveats: As was reported, about two months after transplant, alpha-beta T cells came from several hundred expanded graft clones. From newly produced T cells came most of the T-cell counts and diversity one year after transplant. Certain patients had high TCRbeta diversity at day 60, and it came from recipient T cells and thymic progenitors that survived.

Preparation of the TCRbeta library involved a method that used unique molecular identifiers. TCRdb recomputed calls from the PCR reads with MiXCR, one row per CDR3 protein. The sample carries 450,000 to 700,000 distinct CDR3 sequences, 20% to 30% recorded once. V lost 4 bases, J lost 7 bases, and 25 bases lay in between. The germline V gene has CDR1 SQVTM and CDR2 ANQGSEA. The CDR3 has 16 residues. The specimen was PBMCs, collected before TCRalphabeta/CD19-depleted stem cell transplant. The receptor was isolated from a boy younger than two with Wiskott-Aldrich syndrome, due to receive a stem cell transplant. The V gene is TRBV29-1, the J gene TRBJ1-2; D gene ambiguous. This chain's CDR3 is CSVVFQEGDTFSGYTF. CDR3 coding DNA: TGCAGCGTTGTATTCCAGGAGGGAGACACTTTCTCTGGCTACACCTTC.